This T cell receptor beta chain was captured by sequencing in a study of resident and recirculating memory T cells in vitiligo. Study-level background: Each patient gave two lesional and two nonlesional epidermal shave biopsies, plus PBMCs. Genomic DNA was extracted from whole homogenized samples, with no cell sorting.

The protocol was immunoSEQ multiplex PCR, while the TCRdb copy is restricted to in-frame clones and leaves out a portion. Of more than 65,000 clones listed, just over 90% are singletons. Germline CDR1 is LNHDA and CDR2 is SQIVND (reference sequence). V shed 6 bases and J shed 0 bases, with 12 bases lying between them. The CDR3 covers 16 residues. As to this clone: What it binds is not known.

Confetti depigmentation, marking active vitiligo, was absent in these patients. Study observations and caveats: Non-conserved TCRs across sites and patients suggested distinct clones per lesion.

The chain carries TRBV19 and TRBJ1-6; D uncertain. The sequencing sample was made of blood. The receptor comes from a male donor with vitiligo. CDR3 sequence: CASRSDITSYNSPLHF. CDR3 nucleotides: TGTGCCAGTAGATCTGACATTACCTCCTATAATTCACCCCTCCACTTT.